This paragraph reports one T cell receptor beta chain. The source of the sample is a study of CD8 T cells in Susac syndrome. Roughly 0.45 to 1 ug RNA was reverse transcribed with random hexamers. TCRdb called the immunoSEQ multiplex PCR reads again in MiXCR, with one record for every CDR3 protein. The table records around 280,000 distinct CDR3 sequences, about 85% of them present only once. This TCR came from a human donor with multiple sclerosis. Sequenced sample: CD8+ T cells from PBMCs.

Here the CDR3 DNA reads TGCAGTGCTACCGGGACAGGAGAAAATAGCAATCAGCCCCAGCATTTT. This gives the protein CSATGTGENSNQPQHF. This chain connects TRBV20-1 to TRBJ1-5, with TRBD1 identical over 8 bases. Losses at the gene ends were 4 bases for V and 0 bases for J; bases not matched to a gene: 8. The CDR3 is made up of 16 amino acids. Germline CDR1 and CDR2: DFQATT and SNEGSKA (reference sequence).